This T cell receptor (beta chain) was observed in a study of cytomegalovirus exposure and HLA in healthy donors. Study-wide results and caveats: Relative to equally common others, HLA-associated TCR beta chains showed greater clonal expansion in a later analysis.

In the case of this clone: The target antigen is unknown.

V lost 3 bases to trimming and J lost 7 bases; unmatched junction nucleotides: 14. The CDR3 runs to 16 residues. Germline V gives CDR1 SGHRS, CDR2 YFSETQ. The study ran its PCR with 60 Vbeta and 13 Jbeta primers. Produced via immunoSEQ multiplex PCR; TCRdb's table is partial and in-frame only. The data contain some 130,000 clones, around 77% of them singletons. Sequenced: PBMCs. The chain uses TRBV5-1 and TRBJ1-1; TRBD1 agrees at 8 bases. The TCR originated in a man in his thirties or forties in good health and CMV-seronegative. In nucleotides, the CDR3 is TGCGCCAGCAGCTCGAATTACAGGGGGAGTACATTTGAAGCTTTCTTT. Its protein product is CASSSNYRGSTFEAFF.